The 7 T cell receptor beta chains below were found in one sample sequenced in a study of T cells in Graves' hyperthyroidism and ophthalmopathy. Amplification yielded TCR beta CDR3 regions, with RNA transcripts as the source. RT-PCR in the first round (using the HTBI primer set) targeted the TCR CDR3. In TCRdb, the multiplex PCR reads were re-called with MiXCR into one record per CDR3 protein. The sample includes about 260,000 distinct CDR3 sequences, about a sixth of them seen just once. The sequencing input was blood. The origin of the receptors is a woman younger than 30 with Graves' ophthalmopathy.

This clonotype was seen repeatedly, ten times or more. The chain is built from TRBV28 and TRBJ1-5; 9 nucleotides align to TRBD1. V trimming: 5 bases; J trimming: 16 bases; junction bases outside the gene matches: 9. The germline V gene has CDR1 MDHEN and CDR2 SYDVKM. The CDR3 length is 12 residues. DNA for the CDR3: TGTGCCAGCAGTCCACCGGGACAGGGTTTACATTTT. Protein product: CASSPPGQGLHF.

This chain joins TRBV3-1 and TRBJ1-1; 12 bases agree with TRBD1. CDR1 is LGHDT, CDR2 YNNKEL, per germline (reference sequence). J lost 1 base, V lost 3 bases, and 6 bases had no gene match. This CDR3 is built from 17 residues. CDR3 region: CASSHLGTGGTNTEAFF. The DNA of the CDR3 is TGTGCCAGCAGCCACCTCGGGACAGGGGGCACGAACACTGAAGCTTTCTTT.

This clonotype was recorded at least ten times. J is TRBJ2-7 and V is TRBV19, with 9 nucleotides matching TRBD1. The V and J ends lost 10 bases and 1 base, in that order; junction bases with no gene match: 5. Germline V gene data show CDR1 as LNHDA and CDR2 as SQIVND (reference sequence). There are 13 residues in the CDR3. CDR3 in DNA: TGTGCCACCCAGGACAGGGGATCCTACGAGCAGTACTTC. Translating it yields CATQDRGSYEQYF.

The chain links TRBV10-3 to TRBJ1-2; the match to TRBD1 covers 9 bases. V shed 6 bases, J shed 4 bases, and the junction held 9 bases outside the gene matches. This CDR3 is 15 amino acids long. Germline values: CDR1 ENHRY, CDR2 SYGVKD. The CDR3: CAISSGTGSFYGYTF. The DNA for the CDR3 is TGTGCCATCAGCTCCGGGACAGGGTCTTTCTATGGCTACACCTTC.

The rearrangement joins TRBV30 to TRBJ1-5, with D possibly matching TRBD1 (5 bases). CDR1 is GTSNPN and CDR2 is SVGIG in the germline V gene (reference sequence). The CDR3 is 13 amino acids. Trimming shortened V by 2 bases and J by 7 bases, and 12 bases separated the two germline ends. CDR3 protein: CAWSRGSRQPQHF. The CDR3 DNA is TGTGCCTGGAGTAGGGGAAGTCGGCAGCCCCAGCATTTT.

This clonotype occurred many times. V is TRBV28 and J is TRBJ1-5; 7 bases are shared with TRBD1. Germline V CDR1 and CDR2: MDHEN, SYDVKM. With V trimmed by 3 bases and J by 4 bases, 12 bases remained unmatched. This CDR3 contains 17 residues. Written as DNA, the CDR3 is TGTGCCAGCAGTTTTTCCGCCCTACAGGGGCTGAATCAGCCCCAGCATTTT. This encodes CASSFSALQGLNQPQHF.

This clonotype was found many times. The V gene is TRBV28, the J gene TRBJ2-3; D possibly corresponds to TRBD2 (5 bases). Looked up from germline, CDR1 is MDHEN and CDR2 is SYDVKM. Trimming removed 5 bases from V and 0 bases from J, with 9 bases in between. CDR3 length: 14 residues. The CDR3 bases are TGTGCCAGCAGTCGCGGCGGGAGCACAGATACGCAGTATTTT. This codes for CASSRGGSTDTQYF.